These T cell receptor beta chains were read from a single sample in a study of CD8 T cells in ankylosing spondylitis. From the 5' RACE reads, TCRdb called clonotypes with MiXCR, one entry per CDR3 protein. The sample shows more than 200,000 distinct CDR3 sequences, 20% to 30% of them seen only once. The sample taken for sequencing was blood, either unsorted or a sorted T cell fraction (not recorded which). These receptors originate from a male donor with ankylosing spondylitis or in good health (not recorded which). The CDR3 runs from the conserved cysteine through the conserved F or W. Fields, in order: CDR3 protein, CDR3 DNA, clone size, J gene, V gene, D gene. D genes are given only for firm matches. Expanded clones are given a class, and other clones once, few, many or no size at all.

CSAKGQQNTGELFF	TGCAGTGCTAAGGGACAACAGAACACCGGGGAGCTGTTTTTT	few	TRBJ2-2	TRBV20-1	.
CATTGQPVDYGYTF	TGTGCCACCACCGGACAGCCGGTTGACTATGGCTACACCTTC	many	TRBJ1-2	TRBV2	.
CAISVVQEANEQFF	TGTGCCATCAGTGTCGTTCAAGAAGCCAATGAGCAGTTCTTC	many	TRBJ2-1	TRBV10-3	.
CASSQDLQGEKLFF	TGTGCCAGCAGCCAAGACCTCCAGGGCGAAAAACTGTTTTTT	few	TRBJ1-4	TRBV3-1	.
CASSVYSGGVYNEQFF	TGTGCCAGCAGTGTCTACAGTGGGGGGGTTTACAATGAGCAGTTCTTC	.	TRBJ2-1	TRBV6-4	TRBD2
CASSPGTVGANVLTF	TGTGCCAGCAGCCCCGGGACAGTTGGGGCCAACGTCCTGACTTTC	.	TRBJ2-6	TRBV7-9	TRBD1
CSAPGQSSSYGYTF	TGCAGTGCCCCCGGACAGTCTTCATCCTATGGCTACACCTTC	many	TRBJ1-2	TRBV20-1	.
CSAAGTWDGYTF	TGCAGTGCCGCCGGGACATGGGATGGCTACACCTTC	.	TRBJ1-2	TRBV20-1	.
CASSYGLRGTEAFF	TGTGCCAGCAGTTACGGCCTTCGGGGGACTGAAGCTTTCTTT	.	TRBJ1-1	TRBV6-5	.
CASSQGRGLVSGANVLTF	TGCGCCAGCAGCCAAGGACGGGGGCTCGTCTCTGGGGCCAACGTCCTGACTTTC	many	TRBJ2-6	TRBV4-1	.
CALGGGAGPQHF	TGTGCCCTAGGGGGGGGCGCAGGGCCCCAGCATTTT	.	TRBJ1-5	TRBV7-9	.
CASSRNEQYF	TGTGCCAGCAGTCGCAACGAGCAGTACTTC	.	TRBJ2-7	TRBV6-1	.
CSARRGQGGIYGYTF	TGCAGTGCTAGGCGAGGACAGGGGGGGATCTATGGCTACACCTTC	many	TRBJ1-2	TRBV20-1	TRBD1
CSARVFGSGGNRGEQFF	TGCAGTGCTAGAGTATTCGGGAGCGGGGGCAACAGGGGTGAGCAGTTCTTC	many	TRBJ2-1	TRBV20-1	.
CSAAPGQGNTDTQYF	TGCAGTGCTGCACCGGGACAGGGAAACACAGATACGCAGTATTTT	many	TRBJ2-3	TRBV20-1	TRBD1
CASSEDRVDEQYF	TGTGCCAGCAGTGAGGACAGGGTGGACGAGCAGTACTTC	.	TRBJ2-7	TRBV2	TRBD1
CSAGFLTGPSNYGYTF	TGCAGTGCCGGGTTTCTGACAGGGCCTTCTAACTATGGCTACACCTTC	.	TRBJ1-2	TRBV20-1	TRBD1
CASSLGAGVNNEQFF	TGTGCCAGCAGCTTAGGGGCAGGGGTCAACAATGAGCAGTTCTTC	many	TRBJ2-1	TRBV7-6	.
CAISEERGVLNEKLFF	TGTGCCATCAGTGAGGAGAGAGGGGTTTTAAATGAAAAACTGTTTTTT	many	TRBJ1-4	TRBV10-3	.
CASSLVGSVGGDTQYF	TGTGCCAGCAGCTTAGTTGGTTCAGTGGGGGGGGATACGCAGTATTTT	.	TRBJ2-3	TRBV7-2	TRBD2
CSARSLLRDSLEKLFF	TGCAGTGCTAGATCTTTACTCCGGGACAGTCTTGAAAAACTGTTTTTT	few	TRBJ1-4	TRBV20-1	TRBD1
CSVALGSTDTQYF	TGCAGCGTCGCCCTTGGGTCCACAGATACGCAGTATTTT	.	TRBJ2-3	TRBV29-1	.
CASSYLGQYTDTQYF	TGTGCCAGCAGTTACTTGGGACAGTACACAGATACGCAGTATTTT	.	TRBJ2-3	TRBV6-5	TRBD1
CASSQDGKQGSGNTIYF	TGCGCCAGCAGCCAAGATGGCAAACAAGGCTCTGGAAACACCATATATTTT	many	TRBJ1-3	TRBV4-1	.
CSAIQGVGSPLHF	TGCAGTGCTATACAGGGGGTCGGGTCACCCCTCCACTTT	many	TRBJ1-6	TRBV20-1	TRBD1
CSVGRPLLEAFF	TGCAGCGTTGGTCGCCCCCTTTTAGAAGCTTTCTTT	few	TRBJ1-1	TRBV29-1	.
CASSPGGGPAHEQYF	TGTGCCAGCAGCCCTGGGGGCGGGCCAGCCCACGAGCAGTACTTC	.	TRBJ2-7	TRBV6-2/TRBV6-3	.
CASSFGQGIDEQYF	TGTGCCAGCAGCTTTGGACAGGGTATCGACGAGCAGTACTTC	many	TRBJ2-7	TRBV7-8	TRBD1
CASSVGQGVDNEQFF	TGCGCCAGCAGCGTCGGACAGGGCGTGGATAATGAGCAGTTCTTC	few	TRBJ2-1	TRBV5-1	TRBD1
CASSVTGAYTGELFF	TGCGCCAGCAGCGTGACAGGGGCTTACACCGGGGAGCTGTTTTTT	many	TRBJ2-2	TRBV5-1	TRBD1
CATSRFTTYEQYF	TGTGCCACCAGCAGGTTCACCACCTACGAGCAGTACTTC	.	TRBJ2-7	TRBV15	.
CSARDGITYNSPLHF	TGCAGTGCTAGAGATGGGATCACCTATAATTCACCCCTCCACTTT	few	TRBJ1-6	TRBV20-1	.
CASSLQGLSSANTQYF	TGTGCCAGCAGTTTACAGGGACTATCTTCCGCAAATACGCAGTATTTT	.	TRBJ2-3	TRBV12-3/TRBV12-4	TRBD2
CATSRGETQYF	TGTGCCACTTCGAGGGGGGAGACCCAGTACTTC	.	TRBJ2-5	TRBV10-3	.
CAISESRGHGYTF	TGTGCCATCAGTGAGTCTAGAGGGCATGGCTACACCTTC	.	TRBJ1-2	TRBV10-3	.
CAISDRGATGELFF	TGTGCCATCAGTGACCGGGGAGCTACCGGGGAGCTGTTTTTT	.	TRBJ2-2	TRBV10-3	.
CASSFQGASGDTQYF	TGTGCCAGCAGTTTCCAGGGGGCTTCAGGAGATACGCAGTATTTT	few	TRBJ2-3	TRBV12-3/TRBV12-4	TRBD1
CASSSGLAGGQEETQYF	TGTGCCAGCAGCTCCGGACTAGCGGGGGGGCAGGAGGAGACCCAGTACTTC	.	TRBJ2-5	TRBV7-6	TRBD2
CASSPNNWDQNIQYF	TGTGCCAGCAGTCCGAATAATTGGGACCAAAACATTCAGTACTTC	.	TRBJ2-4	TRBV6-1	.
CASSLRTGGYEQYF	TGTGCCAGCAGTTTACGCACAGGTGGTTACGAGCAGTACTTC	.	TRBJ2-7	TRBV28	.
CATSRARTGGLSGANVLTF	TGTGCCACCAGCAGAGCCCGGACAGGAGGATTATCTGGGGCCAACGTCCTGACTTTC	many	TRBJ2-6	TRBV15	TRBD1
CASSEEGLSTEAFF	TGTGCCAGCAGTGAAGAGGGGCTGAGCACTGAAGCTTTCTTT	.	TRBJ1-1	TRBV6-4	.
CASSPGLAGKETQYF	TGTGCCAGCAGCCCGGGACTAGCGGGGAAAGAGACCCAGTACTTC	.	TRBJ2-5	TRBV11-3	TRBD2
CASSPPRIAGGREQYF	TGTGCCAGCTCACCACCGAGGATAGCGGGGGGGCGTGAGCAGTACTTC	few	TRBJ2-7	TRBV18	TRBD2
CASSLGGAGYQPQHF	TGTGCCAGCAGCTTAGGGGGGGCGGGATATCAGCCCCAGCATTTT	many	TRBJ1-5	TRBV7-2	.
CSARPSSAEKLAKNIQYF	TGCAGTGCTAGACCTTCGAGTGCCGAGAAGTTAGCCAAAAACATTCAGTACTTC	many	TRBJ2-4	TRBV20-1	.
CSAHYRDTEAFF	TGCAGTGCACATTACAGGGACACTGAAGCTTTCTTT	many	TRBJ1-1	TRBV20-1	.
CSVTSGVRRQHSTDTQYF	TGCAGCGTTACGTCGGGTGTTCGCAGACAGCATAGCACAGATACGCAGTATTTT	many	TRBJ2-3	TRBV29-1	.
CASSLWAMYRGEKTQETQYF	TGTGCCAGCAGCTTATGGGCGATGTACCGGGGGGAGAAAACCCAAGAGACCCAGTACTTC	.	TRBJ2-5	TRBV7-6	TRBD2
CSAIGTGGVNEQYF	TGCAGTGCCATAGGGACAGGGGGAGTCAACGAGCAGTACTTC	many	TRBJ2-7	TRBV20-1	TRBD1
CSARFDTEQYF	TGCAGTGCTAGATTTGACACCGAGCAGTACTTC	many	TRBJ2-7	TRBV20-1	.
CASSLSSGGAGETQYF	TGTGCCAGCAGCTTAAGTAGCGGGGGGGCGGGAGAGACCCAGTACTTC	.	TRBJ2-5	TRBV11-2	TRBD2
CASSADPRGTTDTQYF	TGTGCCAGCAGCGCCGACCCCAGGGGCACTACAGATACGCAGTATTTT	few	TRBJ2-3	TRBV7-6	.
CSAPTPARREQYF	TGCAGTGCCCCGACCCCCGCAAGGAGGGAGCAGTACTTC	once	TRBJ2-7	TRBV20-1	.
CASSQGTKLAKNIQYF	TGTGCCAGTAGTCAGGGGACGAAACTAGCCAAAAACATTCAGTACTTC	.	TRBJ2-4	TRBV19	.
CASQPHRNQETQYF	TGTGCCAGCCAGCCCCACCGAAACCAAGAGACCCAGTACTTC	many	TRBJ2-5	TRBV2	.
CSATSVGGTKNIQYF	TGCAGTGCCACGTCGGTTGGGGGCACGAAAAACATTCAGTACTTC	few	TRBJ2-4	TRBV20-1	.
CSVARGSYEQYF	TGCAGCGTTGCAAGGGGCTCCTACGAGCAGTACTTC	.	TRBJ2-7	TRBV29-1	.
CASSPAGNYGYTF	TGCGCCAGCAGCCCAGCAGGGAACTATGGCTACACCTTC	many	TRBJ1-2	TRBV10-1	.